This TCR beta chain came from a study of glioma-infiltrating T cells after dendritic cell vaccination. The CDR3 has 15 residues. Germline V gene sequence: CDR1 MNHNY, CDR2 SVGAGI (reference sequence). V lost 7 bases and J lost 5; bases outside the gene matches: 13. Study-level results: Higher pretreatment TIL content predicted longer progression-free time and survival.

Measured with immunoSEQ multiplex PCR; TCRdb has only the in-frame clones, and not every one. Here the sample spans roughly 96,000 clones, about 79% being singletons. This clone was observed a handful of times. The target antigen is unknown. The V and J genes are TRBV6-6 and TRBJ2-7, with 8 bases that match TRBD1. This clonotype originated in a human donor with glioblastoma. Source: blood, taken before dendritic cell vaccination. DNA for the CDR3: TGTGCCAGCACCCCGTTGACAGGGGCACACCACGAGCAGTACTTC. It encodes CASTPLTGAHHEQYF.